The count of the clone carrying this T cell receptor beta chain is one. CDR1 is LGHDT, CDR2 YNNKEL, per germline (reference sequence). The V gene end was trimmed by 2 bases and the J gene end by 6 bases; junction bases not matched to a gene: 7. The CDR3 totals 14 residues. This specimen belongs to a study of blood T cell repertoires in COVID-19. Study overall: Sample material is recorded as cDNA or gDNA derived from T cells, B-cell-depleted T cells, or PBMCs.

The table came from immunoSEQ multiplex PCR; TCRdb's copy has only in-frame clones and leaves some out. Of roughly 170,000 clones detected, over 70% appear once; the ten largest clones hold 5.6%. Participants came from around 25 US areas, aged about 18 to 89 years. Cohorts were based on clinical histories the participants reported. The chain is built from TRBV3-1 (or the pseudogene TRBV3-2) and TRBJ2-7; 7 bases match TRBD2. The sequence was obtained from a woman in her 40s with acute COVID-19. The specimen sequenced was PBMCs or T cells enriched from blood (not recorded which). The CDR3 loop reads CASSQCRSGCEQYF. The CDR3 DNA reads TGTGCCAGCAGCCAATGTCGTAGCGGGTGCGAGCAGTACTTC.